This TCR beta chain was obtained from a study of T-cell memory formation after mild COVID-19. In the study overall: Most TCR clusters belonged to a single donor.

5'RACE primed from the constant segment yielded TCR alpha and TCR beta cDNA libraries bearing sample barcodes and UMIs. TCRdb redid the calling of the 5' RACE reads with MiXCR, one entry per CDR3 protein. The sample has 500,000 to 650,000 distinct CDR3 sequences, roughly a fifth seen once. This clonotype was recorded a few times. The antigen is not known. Whole-study results and caveats: Balance between CD4 and CD8 was seen in clones contracting day 15 to 85, and a CD4+ lean was seen in later expanders. Contracting clones localized mainly to CM and EM when CD4+ and mainly to EMRA when CD8+.

The sample taken for sequencing was PBMCs or a T cell subset sorted from them (not recorded which). The clonotype was recovered from an adult woman who had mild COVID-19 (a few samples of this study predate the infection). Cell type and time point are not known.

The CDR3 is CATTTSAGGPDTDTQYF. The CDR3 DNA reads as TGTGCCACCACAACTTCAGCAGGGGGCCCGGACACAGATACGCAGTATTTT. The V call is TRBV24-1, the J call TRBJ2-3, with 8 nucleotides matching TRBD1. The CDR3 spans 17 residues. V trimming: 8 bases; J trimming: 2 bases; junction bases outside the gene matches: 14. Germline CDR1 reads KGHDR; CDR2 reads SFDVKD.